The 29 T cell receptor beta chains below were found in one sample sequenced in a study of blood T cell repertoires in COVID-19. Clones were sequenced by immunoSEQ multiplex PCR, and TCRdb holds only the in-frame ones, with some missing. The profile shows under 75,000 clones, more than 75% of them singletons. The specimen sequenced was peripheral blood. The receptors stem from a man aged 60 to 75 with acute or convalescent COVID-19.

The gene calls are TRBV29-1 and TRBJ1-1, with D maybe TRBD1 (5 bases). Per the germline V gene, CDR1 is SQVTM and CDR2 is ANQGSEA. Trimming shortened V by 7 bases and J by 13 bases, and 43 bases separated the two germline ends. The CDR3 runs 19 residues. CDR3 nucleotides: TGCAGCGCCTCAACCACAGGTTTCGAAGCGACGCACCCGGAACAAGCCAGTTTCTTT. It is translated as CSASTTGFEATHPEQASFF.

This clone appeared once. The chain couples TRBV6-1 to TRBJ1-2, with D possibly being TRBD1 (6 bases). Germline CDR1 is MNHNS and CDR2 is SASEGT. The germline V and J ends were trimmed by 3 bases and 2 bases, with 7 bases remaining between them. The CDR3 spans 13 residues. CDR3 nucleotide sequence: TGTGCCAGCAGTGATACAGGGAACTATGGCTACACCTTC. This encodes CASSDTGNYGYTF.

The table lists this clone with a few counts. This chain links TRBV9 with TRBJ2-1; maybe TRBD2 (5 bases). The germline gives CDR1 SGDLS, CDR2 YYNGEE. The CDR3 spans 15 residues. V dropped 3 bases and J dropped 8 bases, with 18 bases sitting between them. In nucleotides, the CDR3 is TGTGCCAGCAGCGCCCGGGCCTATTCGGAGGATGAGCAGTTCTTC. Translation gives CASSARAYSEDEQFF. Supplemented by reference TRBV9 and TRBJ2-1, the full variable domain reads DSGVTQTPKHLITATGQRVTLRCSPRSGDLSVYWYQQSLDQGLQFLIQYYNGEERAKGNILERFSAQQFPDLHSELNLSSLELGDSALYFCASSARAYSEDEQFFGPGTRLTVL.

This chain uses TRBV5-1 with TRBJ1-2; 10 nucleotides match TRBD1. Germline V lookup: CDR1 SGHRS, CDR2 YFSETQ. The V gene end was trimmed by 4 bases and the J gene end by 5 bases; junction bases not matched to a gene: 2. This CDR3 comprises 13 residues. The CDR3 region is CASSTGQGYGYTF. Written as DNA, the CDR3 is TGCGCCAGCAGCACGGGACAGGGGTATGGCTACACCTTC.

This clone was seen just once. The chain has TRBV27 and TRBJ2-7; maybe TRBD1 (5 bases). Germline V gives CDR1 MNHEY, CDR2 SMNVEV (reference sequence). The CDR3 length is 11 residues. V was clipped by 6 bases and J by 5 bases, with 8 bases between them. The CDR3 DNA sequence: TGTGCCAGCAGAGACAGTGACGAGCAGTACTTC. Encoded protein: CASRDSDEQYF.

This chain uses TRBV28 with TRBJ2-3; D is uncertain. There are 14 residues in the CDR3. V lost 7 bases to trimming and J lost 3 bases, with 14 bases between them. The germline CDR1 and CDR2 sequences are MDHEN and SYDVKM. The CDR3 reads CASTGWKITDTQYF. The CDR3 nucleotides read TGTGCCAGCACCGGGTGGAAAATAACAGATACGCAGTATTTT.

V gene TRBV25-1 combines with J gene TRBJ1-1, with no clear D. The CDR3 has 12 residues. V lost 6 bases to trimming and J lost 4 bases, with 9 bases between them. Per germline, CDR1 MGHDK and CDR2 SYGVNS. CDR3 nucleotide sequence: TGTGCCAGCAGGGGCGCCGTCACTGAAGCTTTCTTT. This codes for CASRGAVTEAFF.

The rearrangement joins TRBV10-3 to TRBJ1-4; TRBD1 matches at 7 bases. V shed 6 bases, J shed 0 bases, and the junction held 1 base outside the gene matches. Germline CDR1 ENHRY, CDR2 SYGVKD. This CDR3 is built from 14 residues. For the CDR3, the DNA is TGTGCCATCAGGCAGGGGGCAACTAATGAAAAACTGTTTTTT. Translating it yields CAIRQGATNEKLFF.

The count of this clone is one. The rearrangement uses TRBV23-1 and TRBJ1-1; no clear D gene. TRBV23-1 is reported as an ORF; its role is uncertain. V dropped 7 bases and J dropped 4 bases, with 13 bases sitting between them. The CDR3 length is 13 residues. The CDR3 DNA reads TGCGCCAGCAATCTCCCGACGGGCACTGAAGCTTTCTTT. This sequence encodes CASNLPTGTEAFF.

This CDR3 is CASSMRLSGGLAKNIQYF. CDR3 bases: TGTGCCAGTAGTATGAGGCTAAGCGGAGGGTTAGCCAAAAACATTCAGTACTTC. The V and J genes are TRBV19 and TRBJ2-4; tentative D call: TRBD2 (6 bases). Germline V gene data show CDR1 as LNHDA and CDR2 as SQIVND (reference sequence). The CDR3 length is 18 residues. Trimming left V 3 bases short and J 0 bases short, with 18 bases between.

This clone was detected once. As DNA, the CDR3 is TGTGCCATCAGTGAAATCGGTGGTCAGGACTACTATAATTCACCCCTCCACTTT. Translated: CAISEIGGQDYYNSPLHF. The V call is TRBV10-3, the J call TRBJ1-6, with D uncertain. The germline CDR1 and CDR2 sequences are ENHRY and SYGVKD. The CDR3 is made up of 18 amino acids. Trimming took off 3 bases at V and 3 bases at J, with 18 bases between the two ends.

V gene TRBV9 combines with J gene TRBJ2-5; D ambiguous. This CDR3 comprises 15 residues. V was trimmed by 4 bases and J by 7 bases, leaving 20 bases between them. Germline lookup yields CDR1 SGDLS and CDR2 YYNGEE. The DNA of the CDR3 is TGTGCCAGCAGCCCGGCCGCGGCTTTACCGGGGACCCAGTACTTC. This gives the protein CASSPAAALPGTQYF.

The rearrangement joins TRBV5-1 to TRBJ2-5, with 14 bases fitting TRBD2. Germline trimming cut 5 bases from V and 2 bases from J; bases unmatched to any gene: 17. CDR1 is SGHRS, CDR2 YFSETQ, per germline. The CDR3 is 20 amino acids. CDR3 sequence (DNA): TGCGCCAGCAGAAGCCAGGTGGGAGTAGGACTAGCGGGGGGTCAAGAGACCCAGTACTTC. Translated: CASRSQVGVGLAGGQETQYF. The whole variable domain, remainder taken from reference TRBV5-1 and TRBJ2-5, is KAGVTQTPRYLIKTRGQQVTLSCSPISGHRSVSWYQQTPGQGLQFLFEYFSETQRNKGNFPGRFSGRQFSNSRSEMNVSTLELGDSALYLCASRSQVGVGLAGGQETQYFGPGTRLLVL.

The chain links TRBV27 to TRBJ1-1, with 7 nucleotides matching TRBD1. Germline lookup yields CDR1 MNHEY and CDR2 SMNVEV (reference sequence). The CDR3 runs 14 residues. V gave up 3 bases and J gave up 4 bases; unmatched junction bases: 5. CDR3 sequence: CASSFQGGVTEAFF. The CDR3 bases are TGTGCCAGCAGTTTTCAGGGGGGAGTCACTGAAGCTTTCTTT.

This chain uses TRBV2 with TRBJ2-7; 8 positions agree with TRBD1. Trimming removed 6 bases from V and 2 bases from J; junction bases left unmatched: 6. The CDR3 extends over 14 amino acids. The germline CDR1 and CDR2 sequences are SNHLY and FYNNEI. The CDR3 DNA is TGTGCCAGCAGCGCGGTGGACAGGGCCTACGAGCAGTACTTC. Translating it yields CASSAVDRAYEQYF.

This chain connects TRBV19 to TRBJ2-1, with D hard to call. The V end was cut by 1 base, the J end by 9 bases, with 10 bases between. CDR1 is LNHDA and CDR2 is SQIVND in the germline V gene (reference sequence). There are 13 residues in the CDR3. The CDR3 DNA is TGTGCCAGTAGTATAGGGGCTTCTGCTGAGCAGTTCTTC. This translates into CASSIGASAEQFF.

The J gene is TRBJ2-3, the V gene TRBV6-5; 13 bases map to TRBD2. V gave up 5 bases and J gave up 14 bases; unmatched junction bases: 10. The CDR3 spans 14 residues. CDR1 is MNHEY and CDR2 is SVGAGI in the germline V gene. The CDR3 loop reads CASSLGLAGALVYF. CDR3 DNA sequence: TGTGCCAGCAGTCTTGGACTAGCGGGGGCCCTTGTGTATTTT.

The chain carries TRBV3-1 (or the pseudogene TRBV3-2) and TRBJ2-2; perhaps TRBD1 as D (6 bases). CDR3 length: 13 amino acids. From germline, CDR1 is LGHDT and CDR2 YNNKEL (reference sequence). Trimming left V 3 bases short and J 6 bases short, with 8 bases between. The CDR3, as DNA: TGTGCCAGCAGCCAGGCAGGGGCCGGGGAGCTGTTTTTT. Protein sequence: CASSQAGAGELFF.

The count of this clone is one. V is TRBV5-1 and J is TRBJ2-3; D perhaps matches TRBD2 (6 bases). CDR3 size: 13 residues. V shed 4 bases and J shed 3 bases, with 9 bases lying between them. The germline V gene encodes CDR1 SGHRS and CDR2 YFSETQ. The CDR3 coding sequence is TGCGCCAGCAGCGTACTAGCAACAGATACGCAGTATTTT. This gives the protein CASSVLATDTQYF.

This chain connects TRBV5-1 to TRBJ1-2; D is undetermined. The CDR3 consists of 13 residues. CDR1 and CDR2 (germline): SGHRS, YFSETQ. V gave up 1 base and J gave up 8 bases, with 12 bases separating them. CDR3 nucleotide sequence: TGCGCCAGCAGCTTGACGGACCGAGGGGGCTACACCTTC. Amino acids: CASSLTDRGGYTF.

V gene TRBV11-2 combines with J gene TRBJ1-1; maybe TRBD1 (6 bases). This CDR3 comprises 12 residues. Germline V gene sequence: CDR1 SGHAT, CDR2 FQNNGV. V was shortened by 2 bases and J by 5 bases, with 6 bases between the two germline ends. This chain's CDR3 is CASSLRGTEAFF. As DNA, the CDR3 is TGTGCCAGCAGCTTAAGGGGGACTGAAGCTTTCTTT.

The chain has TRBV30 and TRBJ2-3; D possibly corresponds to TRBD2 (6 bases). The CDR3 length is 12 residues. In germline, CDR1 is GTSNPN, CDR2 SVGIG (reference sequence). Trimming took off 5 bases at V and 6 bases at J, with 12 bases between the two ends. The CDR3 is CAWDRGKDTQYF. The CDR3 DNA is TGTGCCTGGGACCGGGGGAAGGATACGCAGTATTTT.

The rearrangement links TRBV7-3 to TRBJ2-7; tentatively, D is TRBD2 (7 bases). Trimming took 5 bases from V and 7 from J, leaving 18 bases between them. CDR3 length: 14 amino acids. CDR1 SGHTA and CDR2 FQGTGA come from the germline V gene. CDR3 nucleotide sequence: TGTGCCAGCAGCCCCGGTGGGGGGGGCGGGGAGCAGTACTTC. As protein: CASSPGGGGGEQYF.

The V gene is TRBV24-1, the J gene TRBJ2-5; the match to TRBD1 covers 8 bases. The trim removed 6 bases at V and 4 bases at J, leaving 9 bases unmatched. This CDR3 has 15 residues. The germline V gene encodes CDR1 KGHDR and CDR2 SFDVKD. In nucleotides, the CDR3 is TGTGCCACCAGTTCGCCAGGGGGCGAGGGAGAGACCCAGTACTTC. It specifies CATSSPGGEGETQYF.

The chain is built from TRBV19 and TRBJ1-4, with 8 bases identical to TRBD1. V was clipped by 4 bases and J by 1 base; unmatched bases: 2. Germline V gene lookup returns CDR1 LNHDA and CDR2 SQIVND (reference sequence). CDR3 length: 15 amino acids. CDR3 region: CASSKTGGTNEKLFF. CDR3 nucleotide sequence: TGTGCCAGTAGTAAAACAGGGGGAACTAATGAAAAACTGTTTTTT.

This chain joins TRBV2 and TRBJ2-4; 8 bases line up with TRBD2. There are 13 residues in the CDR3. Germline trimming cut 6 bases from V and 6 bases from J; bases unmatched to any gene: 4. Germline CDR1 and CDR2: SNHLY and FYNNEI. The chain's CDR3 is CASRAGVGNIQYF. CDR3 DNA: TGTGCCAGCAGAGCGGGGGTAGGAAACATTCAGTACTTC.

This chain uses TRBV7-3 with TRBJ1-1; no clear D. V lost 2 bases and J 13 bases, leaving 14 bases between the germline ends. The germline V gene encodes CDR1 SGHTA and CDR2 FQGTGA. The CDR3 sequence is 12 residues long. The CDR3 DNA reads TGTGCCAGCAGCTTAGCAGGTCTGAAGCTTTTCTTT. Amino acid sequence: CASSLAGLKLFF.

The chain has TRBV7-8 and TRBJ1-4; TRBD1 is a possible D gene (5 bases). Trimming left V 2 bases short and J 4 bases short, with 11 bases between. The CDR3 has 15 amino acids. CDR1 and CDR2 from the germline V gene are SGHVS and FQNEAQ. CDR3 DNA sequence: TGTGCCAGCAGCTTACGTCACAGGAATAATGAAAAACTGTTTTTT. As protein: CASSLRHRNNEKLFF. The complete variable domain, with remaining parts taken from reference TRBV7-8 and TRBJ1-4, reads GAGVSQSPRYKVAKRGQDVALRCDPISGHVSLFWYQQALGQGPEFLTYFQNEAQLDKSGLPSDRFFAERPEGSVSTLKIQRTQQEDSAVYLCASSLRHRNNEKLFFGSGTQLSVL.

The chain joins TRBV20-1 to TRBJ1-2; the D gene is possibly TRBD1 (6 bases). This CDR3 has 14 amino acids. Germline V gene lookup returns CDR1 DFQATT and CDR2 SNEGSKA (reference sequence). V lost 3 bases, J lost 7 bases, and 18 bases lay in between. This chain's CDR3 is CSASGAGERSGYTF. CDR3 DNA sequence: TGCAGTGCTAGTGGGGCAGGGGAAAGGAGTGGCTACACCTTC.